This T cell receptor (beta chain) was obtained from a study of blood T cell repertoires in COVID-19. Background on the study: Sample material is recorded as cDNA or gDNA derived from T cells, B-cell-depleted T cells, or PBMCs.

As originally analysed: Amplification from reference gene primers served as the basis for estimated nucleated cell counts. The table came from immunoSEQ multiplex PCR; TCRdb's copy has only in-frame clones and leaves some out. Clone size and the V and J calls come from that table; the DNA yielded D and trimming. The table has roughly 150,000 clones, around 81% seen once; the top ten hold 8% to 13%. Per the germline V gene, CDR1 is SGHRS and CDR2 is YFSETQ. The ends were cut back, 5 bases at V and 2 bases at J, with 13 bases in the middle. The CDR3 has 15 residues. Sequencing input: peripheral blood. V is TRBV5-1 and J is TRBJ1-4; D gene unclear. The receptor was isolated from a man aged 60-69 years with active or convalescent COVID-19. In DNA, the CDR3 is TGCGCCAGCAGTACAACAGCAGCCACTAATGAAAAACTGTTTTTT. It translates to CASSTTAATNEKLFF.